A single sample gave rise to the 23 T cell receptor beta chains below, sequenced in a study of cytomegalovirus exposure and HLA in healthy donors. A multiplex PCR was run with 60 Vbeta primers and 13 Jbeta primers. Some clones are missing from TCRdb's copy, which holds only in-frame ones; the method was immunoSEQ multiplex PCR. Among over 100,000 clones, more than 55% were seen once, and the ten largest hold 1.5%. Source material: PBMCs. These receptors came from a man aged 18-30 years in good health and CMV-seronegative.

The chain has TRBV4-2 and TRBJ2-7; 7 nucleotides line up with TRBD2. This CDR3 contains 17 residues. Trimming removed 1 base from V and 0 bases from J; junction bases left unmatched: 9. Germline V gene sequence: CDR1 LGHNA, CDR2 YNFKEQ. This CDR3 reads CASSQGGPLASSYEQYF. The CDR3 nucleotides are TGTGCCAGCAGCCAAGGGGGCCCACTAGCGAGCTCCTACGAGCAGTACTTC.

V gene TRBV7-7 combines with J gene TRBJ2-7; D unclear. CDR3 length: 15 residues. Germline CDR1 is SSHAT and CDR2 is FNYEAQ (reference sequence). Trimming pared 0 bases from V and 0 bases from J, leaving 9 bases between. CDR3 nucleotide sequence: TGTGCCAGCAGCTTAGCGCTGGGCAGCTCCTACGAGCAGTACTTC. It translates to CASSLALGSSYEQYF.

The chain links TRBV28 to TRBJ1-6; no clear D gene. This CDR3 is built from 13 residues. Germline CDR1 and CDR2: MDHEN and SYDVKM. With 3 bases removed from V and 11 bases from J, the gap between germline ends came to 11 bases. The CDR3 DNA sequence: TGTGCCAGCAGTTTTGTGATACTGGCACCCCTCCACTTT. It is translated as CASSFVILAPLHF. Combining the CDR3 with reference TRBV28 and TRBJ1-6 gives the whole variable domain DVKVTQSSRYLVKRTGEKVFLECVQDMDHENMFWYRQDPGLGLRLIYFSYDVKMKEKGDIPEGYSVSREKKERFSLILESASTNQTSMYLCASSFVILAPLHFGNGTRLTVT.

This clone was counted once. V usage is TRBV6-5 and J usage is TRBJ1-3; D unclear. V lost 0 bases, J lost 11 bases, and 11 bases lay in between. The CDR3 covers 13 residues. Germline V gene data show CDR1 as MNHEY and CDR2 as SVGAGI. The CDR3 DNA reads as TGTGCCAGCAGTTACTCTGCTGGTTCGGCCATATATTTT. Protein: CASSYSAGSAIYF.

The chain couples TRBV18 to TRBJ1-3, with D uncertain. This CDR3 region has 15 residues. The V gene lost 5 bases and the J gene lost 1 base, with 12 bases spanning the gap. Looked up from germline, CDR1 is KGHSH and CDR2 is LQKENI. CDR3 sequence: CASSYPPGSGNTIYF. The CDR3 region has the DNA TGTGCCAGCTCATATCCTCCGGGGTCTGGAAACACCATATATTTT.

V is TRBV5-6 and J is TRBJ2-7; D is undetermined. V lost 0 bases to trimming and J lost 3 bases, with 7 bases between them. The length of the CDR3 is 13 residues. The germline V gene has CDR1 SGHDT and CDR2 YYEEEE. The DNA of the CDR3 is TGTGCCAGCAGCTTGGGCGGTATCTACGAGCAGTACTTC. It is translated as CASSLGGIYEQYF.

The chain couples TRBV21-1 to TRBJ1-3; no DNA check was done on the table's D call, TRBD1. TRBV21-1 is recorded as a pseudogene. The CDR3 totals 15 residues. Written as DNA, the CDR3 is TGTGCCAGCAGGGGGCTAGGCGACTCTGGAAACACCATATATTTT. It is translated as CASRGLGDSGNTIYF.

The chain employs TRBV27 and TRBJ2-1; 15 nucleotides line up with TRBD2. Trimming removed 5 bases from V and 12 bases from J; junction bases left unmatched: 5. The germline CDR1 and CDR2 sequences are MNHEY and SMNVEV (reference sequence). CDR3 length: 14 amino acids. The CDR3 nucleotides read TGTGCCAGCAGTAGGACTAGCGGGAGGGGTCGGCAGTTCTTC. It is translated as CASSRTSGRGRQFF.

CDR3 nucleotide sequence: TGTGCCAGCCCGGCCAGTCAAAGGGGGGAGGGGAACACTGAAGCTTTCTTT. Its protein is CASPASQRGEGNTEAFF. The chain couples TRBV28 to TRBJ1-1; tentative D call: TRBD1 (6 bases). Germline-derived CDR1 and CDR2 are MDHEN and SYDVKM. CDR3 length: 17 residues. V was cut by 8 bases and J by 1 base, with 23 bases left in between. Drawing the rest from reference TRBV28 and TRBJ1-1, the complete variable domain is DVKVTQSSRYLVKRTGEKVFLECVQDMDHENMFWYRQDPGLGLRLIYFSYDVKMKEKGDIPEGYSVSREKKERFSLILESASTNQTSMYLCASPASQRGEGNTEAFFGQGTRLTVV.

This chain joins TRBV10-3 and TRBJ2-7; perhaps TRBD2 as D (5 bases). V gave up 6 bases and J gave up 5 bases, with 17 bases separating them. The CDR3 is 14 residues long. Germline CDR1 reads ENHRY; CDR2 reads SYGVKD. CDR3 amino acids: CAIRPGSGVDEQYF. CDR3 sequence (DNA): TGTGCCATCAGGCCGGGGTCGGGCGTCGACGAGCAGTACTTC.

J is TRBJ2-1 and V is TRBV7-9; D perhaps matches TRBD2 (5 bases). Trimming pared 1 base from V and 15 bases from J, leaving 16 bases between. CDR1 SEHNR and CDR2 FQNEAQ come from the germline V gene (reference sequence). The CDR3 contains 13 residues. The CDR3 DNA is TGTGCCAGCAGCTTAGGAGGGTGGCCTCGGACGTTCTTC. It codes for CASSLGGWPRTFF. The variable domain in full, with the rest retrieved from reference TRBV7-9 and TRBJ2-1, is DTGVSQNPRHKITKRGQNVTFRCDPISEHNRLYWYRQTLGQGPEFLTYFQNEAQLEKSRLLSDRFSAERPKGSFSTLEIQRTEQGDSAMYLCASSLGGWPRTFFGPGTRLTVL.

CDR3 sequence: CASSRDRTRQGEQPQHF. The DNA of the CDR3 is TGTGCCAGCTCCCGAGACCGCACCAGACAGGGGGAACAGCCCCAGCATTTT. The chain is built from TRBV18 and TRBJ1-5; 9 bases are shared with TRBD1. CDR3 length equals 17 residues. Germline lookup yields CDR1 KGHSH and CDR2 LQKENI. V dropped 6 bases and J dropped 7; count of bases not matched to a gene: 16.

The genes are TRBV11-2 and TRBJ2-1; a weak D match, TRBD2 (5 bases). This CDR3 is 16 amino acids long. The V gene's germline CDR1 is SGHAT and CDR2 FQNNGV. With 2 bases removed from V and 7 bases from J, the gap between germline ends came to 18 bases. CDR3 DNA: TGTGCCAGCAGCTTAAGTGCGCGGGCTCATTCTAATGAGCAGTTCTTC. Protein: CASSLSARAHSNEQFF.

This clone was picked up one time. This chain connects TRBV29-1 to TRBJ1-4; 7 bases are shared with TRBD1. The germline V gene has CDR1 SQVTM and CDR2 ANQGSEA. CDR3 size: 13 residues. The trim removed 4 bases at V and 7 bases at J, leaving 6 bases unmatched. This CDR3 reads CSVGGQGGEKLFF. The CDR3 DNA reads TGCAGCGTTGGGGGTCAGGGGGGTGAAAAACTGTTTTTT.

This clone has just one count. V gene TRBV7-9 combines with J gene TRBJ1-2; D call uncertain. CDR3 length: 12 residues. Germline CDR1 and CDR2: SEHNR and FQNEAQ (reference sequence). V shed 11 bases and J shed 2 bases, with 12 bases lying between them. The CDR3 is CAFGRSNYGYTF. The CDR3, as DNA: TGTGCCTTTGGGAGGAGCAACTATGGCTACACCTTC.

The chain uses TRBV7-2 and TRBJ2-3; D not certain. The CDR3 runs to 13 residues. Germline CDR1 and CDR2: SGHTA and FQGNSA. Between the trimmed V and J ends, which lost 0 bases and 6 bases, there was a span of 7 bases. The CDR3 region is CASSLAARDTQYF. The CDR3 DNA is TGTGCCAGCAGCTTAGCGGCCAGGGATACGCAGTATTTT.

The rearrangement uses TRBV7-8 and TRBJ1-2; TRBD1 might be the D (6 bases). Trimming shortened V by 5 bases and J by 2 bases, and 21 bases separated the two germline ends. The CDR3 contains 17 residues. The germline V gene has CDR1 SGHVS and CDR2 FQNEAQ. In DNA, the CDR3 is TGTGCCAGCAGCCCTACTTACAGGGAGGGATCCAACTATGGCTACACCTTC. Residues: CASSPTYREGSNYGYTF.

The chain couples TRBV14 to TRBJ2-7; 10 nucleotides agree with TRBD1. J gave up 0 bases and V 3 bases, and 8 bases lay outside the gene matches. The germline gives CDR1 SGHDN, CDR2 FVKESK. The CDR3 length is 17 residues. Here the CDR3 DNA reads TGTGCCAGCAGCCAGATCCCGGGACAGGGGAGCTCCTACGAGCAGTACTTC. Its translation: CASSQIPGQGSSYEQYF.

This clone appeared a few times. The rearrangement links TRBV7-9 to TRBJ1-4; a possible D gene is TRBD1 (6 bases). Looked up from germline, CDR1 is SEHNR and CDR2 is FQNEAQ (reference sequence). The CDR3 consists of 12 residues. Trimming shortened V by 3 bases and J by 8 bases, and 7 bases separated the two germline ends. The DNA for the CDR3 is TGTGCCAGCAGCTTTAGGGGGGAAAAACTGTTTTTT. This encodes CASSFRGEKLFF.

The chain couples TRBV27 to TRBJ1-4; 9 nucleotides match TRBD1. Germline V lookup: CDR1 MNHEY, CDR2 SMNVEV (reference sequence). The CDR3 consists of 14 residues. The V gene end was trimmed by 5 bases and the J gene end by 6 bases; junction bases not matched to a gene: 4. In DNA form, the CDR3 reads TGTGCCAGCAGTAACGGGACAGGGTATGAAAAACTGTTTTTT. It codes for CASSNGTGYEKLFF.

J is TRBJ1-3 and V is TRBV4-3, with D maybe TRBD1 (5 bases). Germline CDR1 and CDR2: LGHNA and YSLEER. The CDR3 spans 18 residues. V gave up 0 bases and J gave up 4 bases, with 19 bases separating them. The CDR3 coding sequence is TGCGCCAGCAGCCAAGATCTTTGGACAACGAAAGACGGAAACACCATATATTTT. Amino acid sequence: CASSQDLWTTKDGNTIYF.

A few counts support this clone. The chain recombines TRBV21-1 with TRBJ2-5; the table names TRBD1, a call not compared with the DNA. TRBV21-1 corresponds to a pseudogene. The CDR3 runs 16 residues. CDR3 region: CASSPDISAPQETQYF. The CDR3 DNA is TGTGCCAGCAGCCCCGACATCTCCGCCCCACAAGAGACCCAGTACTTC.

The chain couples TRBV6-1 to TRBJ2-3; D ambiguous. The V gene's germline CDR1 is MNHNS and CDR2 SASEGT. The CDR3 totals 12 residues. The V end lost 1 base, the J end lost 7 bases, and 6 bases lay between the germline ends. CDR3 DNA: TGTGCCAGCAGTGAAGTAGAGTATACGCAGTATTTT. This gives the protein CASSEVEYTQYF.